This passage covers 4 T cell receptor beta chains from one sample sequenced in a study of T cells after yellow fever vaccination. One entry per CDR3 protein results from TCRdb running MiXCR on the 5' RACE reads. In the table there are about 260,000 distinct CDR3 sequences, 5.2% of which are singletons. This material consisted of CD4+ T cells sorted from PBMCs, taken on the day of the yellow fever booster vaccination. The receptors shown here come from a man aged 18 to 35 who received the YFV17D yellow fever vaccine.

The chain links TRBV7-2 to TRBJ1-2, with TRBD1 as a possible D gene (5 bases). Deletions cut 6 bases from V and 2 bases from J, with 13 bases between. The CDR3 covers 14 residues. Germline V lookup: CDR1 SGHTA, CDR2 FQGNSA. CDR3 DNA sequence: TGTGCCAGCAGACCTCCGGGGCTAAACTATGGCTACACCTTC. This translates into CASRPPGLNYGYTF.

V usage is TRBV20-1 and J usage is TRBJ2-3; possibly TRBD1 for D (5 bases). The CDR3 runs to 14 residues. The ends were cut back, 3 bases at V and 7 bases at J, with 17 bases in the middle. The germline V gene encodes CDR1 DFQATT and CDR2 SNEGSKA (reference sequence). This CDR3 reads CSARSPGARNTQYF. CDR3 in DNA: TGCAGTGCTAGGTCGCCTGGGGCCCGGAATACGCAGTATTTT.

This clonotype has only a few counts. The chain couples TRBV5-1 to TRBJ1-1; 8 bases match TRBD1. V trimming: 4 bases; J trimming: 5 bases; junction bases outside the gene matches: 10. The CDR3 runs 15 residues. Germline V CDR1 and CDR2: SGHRS, YFSETQ. The chain's CDR3 is CASSPNTGGGTEAFF. In nucleotides, the CDR3 is TGCGCCAGCAGCCCTAACACAGGGGGAGGGACTGAAGCTTTCTTT.

The V gene is TRBV5-1, the J gene TRBJ1-6; 7 nucleotides align to TRBD1. Trimming took 2 bases from V and 5 from J; bases not matched to a gene: 4. CDR1 is SGHRS, CDR2 YFSETQ, per germline. This CDR3 comprises 15 residues. Here the CDR3 reads CASSFGGTDNSPLHF. The CDR3 coding sequence is TGCGCCAGCAGCTTTGGGGGGACAGATAATTCACCCCTCCACTTT. Drawing the rest from reference TRBV5-1 and TRBJ1-6, the complete variable domain is KAGVTQTPRYLIKTRGQQVTLSCSPISGHRSVSWYQQTPGQGLQFLFEYFSETQRNKGNFPGRFSGRQFSNSRSEMNVSTLELGDSALYLCASSFGGTDNSPLHFGNGTRLTVT.